This record concerns one TCR beta chain sequence. No antigen is known for it. The sample is drawn from a study of cytomegalovirus exposure and HLA in healthy donors. Study outcomes and limitations: In an earlier analysis, about 87% or about 30%: the productive usage of most TCR beta V segments. The study put under 200 TCR beta chains on its list as cytomegalovirus-associated. Within a later analysis, the majority of CMV-associated TCR beta chains appeared HLA-restricted. Sequencing likely produced, as an artifact, a cluster of highly shared sequence variants.

V was pared by 4 bases and J by 3 bases, with 5 bases of the junction left unmatched. In germline, CDR1 is SGHTA, CDR2 FQGTGA. This CDR3 comprises 16 residues. Primers: 60 Vbeta forward and 13 Jbeta reverse. Assay: immunoSEQ multiplex PCR; the TCRdb copy retains only in-frame clones and omits some. Altogether fewer than 120,000 clones are present, more than 65% being singletons, with the ten largest covering roughly an eighth. The V gene is TRBV7-3, the J gene TRBJ2-2; 10 bases match TRBD1. Input material: PBMCs. The sequence derives from a young man in good health and CMV-seropositive. The CDR3 here is CASSSLDRGDTGELFF. The CDR3 DNA sequence: TGTGCCAGCAGCTCCTTGGACAGGGGGGACACCGGGGAGCTGTTTTTT.